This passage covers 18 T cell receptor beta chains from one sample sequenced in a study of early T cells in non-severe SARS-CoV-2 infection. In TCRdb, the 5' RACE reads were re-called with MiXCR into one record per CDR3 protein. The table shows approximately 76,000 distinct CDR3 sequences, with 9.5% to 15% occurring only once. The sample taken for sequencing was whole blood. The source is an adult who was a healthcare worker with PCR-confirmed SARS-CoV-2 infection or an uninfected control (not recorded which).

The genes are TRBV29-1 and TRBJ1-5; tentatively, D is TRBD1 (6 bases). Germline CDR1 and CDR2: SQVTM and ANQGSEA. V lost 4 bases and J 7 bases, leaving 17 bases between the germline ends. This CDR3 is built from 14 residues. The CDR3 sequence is CSVAQGAADQPQHF. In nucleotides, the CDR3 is TGCAGCGTTGCACAGGGAGCGGCTGACCAGCCCCAGCATTTT.

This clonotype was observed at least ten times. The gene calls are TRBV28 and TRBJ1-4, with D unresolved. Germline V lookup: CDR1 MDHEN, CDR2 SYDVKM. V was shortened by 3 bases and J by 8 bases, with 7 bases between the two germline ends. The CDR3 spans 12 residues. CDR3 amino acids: CASSLPEEKLFF. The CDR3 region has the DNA TGTGCCAGCAGTTTGCCTGAGGAAAAACTGTTTTTT.

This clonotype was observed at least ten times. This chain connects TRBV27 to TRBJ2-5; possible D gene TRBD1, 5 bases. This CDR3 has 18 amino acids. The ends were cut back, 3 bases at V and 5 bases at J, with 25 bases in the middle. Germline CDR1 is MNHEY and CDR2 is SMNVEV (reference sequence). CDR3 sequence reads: CASSFVPHRPEGDETQYF. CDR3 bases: TGTGCCAGCAGTTTCGTCCCCCATCGCCCCGAAGGGGATGAGACCCAGTACTTC.

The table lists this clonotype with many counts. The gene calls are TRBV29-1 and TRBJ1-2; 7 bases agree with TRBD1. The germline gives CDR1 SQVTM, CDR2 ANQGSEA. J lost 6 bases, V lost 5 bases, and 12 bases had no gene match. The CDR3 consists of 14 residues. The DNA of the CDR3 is TGCAGCGTTTTCGGGACAGATCGAGTAGATGGCTACACCTTC. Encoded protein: CSVFGTDRVDGYTF.

The CDR3, as DNA: TGCGCCAGCAGCCTGGACGGGTACACTGAAGCTTTCTTT. Translation gives CASSLDGYTEAFF. The rearrangement uses TRBV5-1 and TRBJ1-1; D is unclear. CDR3 length: 13 amino acids. Trimming shortened V by 4 bases and J by 3 bases, and 10 bases separated the two germline ends. Germline loops: CDR1 SGHRS, CDR2 YFSETQ. Looking up the rest from reference TRBV5-1 and TRBJ1-1 gives the full variable domain: KAGVTQTPRYLIKTRGQQVTLSCSPISGHRSVSWYQQTPGQGLQFLFEYFSETQRNKGNFPGRFSGRQFSNSRSEMNVSTLELGDSALYLCASSLDGYTEAFFGQGTRLTVV.

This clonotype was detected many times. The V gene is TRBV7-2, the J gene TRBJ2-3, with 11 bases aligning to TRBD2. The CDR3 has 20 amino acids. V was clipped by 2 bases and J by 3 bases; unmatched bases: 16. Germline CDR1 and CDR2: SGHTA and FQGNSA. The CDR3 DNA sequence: TGTGCCAGCAGCTTAATCTCTTCGGCTAGCGGGAGGTTTGGGACAGATACGCAGTATTTT. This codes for CASSLISSASGRFGTDTQYF.

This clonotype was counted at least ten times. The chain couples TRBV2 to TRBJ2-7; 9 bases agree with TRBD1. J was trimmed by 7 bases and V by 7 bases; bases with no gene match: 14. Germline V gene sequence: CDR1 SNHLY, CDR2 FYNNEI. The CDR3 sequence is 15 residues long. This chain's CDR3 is CASNRNRDREKEQYF. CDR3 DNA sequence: TGTGCCAGCAATAGAAACCGGGACAGGGAAAAGGAGCAGTACTTC.

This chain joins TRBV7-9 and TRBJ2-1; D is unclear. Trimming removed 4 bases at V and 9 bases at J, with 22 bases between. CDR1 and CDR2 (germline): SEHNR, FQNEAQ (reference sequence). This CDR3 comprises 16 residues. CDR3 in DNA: TGTGCCAGCAGCTCCGAAAGGACCCTCCGGGCTACTGAGCAGTTCTTC. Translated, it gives CASSSERTLRATEQFF. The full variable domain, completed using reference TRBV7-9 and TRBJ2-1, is DTGVSQNPRHKITKRGQNVTFRCDPISEHNRLYWYRQTLGQGPEFLTYFQNEAQLEKSRLLSDRFSAERPKGSFSTLEIQRTEQGDSAMYLCASSSERTLRATEQFFGPGTRLTVL.

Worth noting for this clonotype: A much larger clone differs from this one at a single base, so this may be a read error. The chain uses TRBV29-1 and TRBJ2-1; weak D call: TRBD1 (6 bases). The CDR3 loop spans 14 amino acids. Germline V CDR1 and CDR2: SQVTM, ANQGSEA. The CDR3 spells CGVAQGSSYNEQFF. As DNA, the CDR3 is TGCGGCGTTGCCCAGGGGAGCTCCTACAATGAGCAGTTCTTC.

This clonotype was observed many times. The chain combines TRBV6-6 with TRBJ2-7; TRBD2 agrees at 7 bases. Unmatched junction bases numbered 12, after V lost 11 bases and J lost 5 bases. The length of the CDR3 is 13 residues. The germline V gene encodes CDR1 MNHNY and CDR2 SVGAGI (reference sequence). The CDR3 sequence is CAGSSGGANEQYF. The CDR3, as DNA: TGTGCCGGATCTAGCGGAGGGGCCAACGAGCAGTACTTC.

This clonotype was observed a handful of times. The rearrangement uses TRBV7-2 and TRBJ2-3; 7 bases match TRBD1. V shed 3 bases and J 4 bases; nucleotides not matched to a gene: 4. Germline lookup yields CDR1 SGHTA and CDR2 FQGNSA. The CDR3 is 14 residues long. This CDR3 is CASSFTTGADTQYF. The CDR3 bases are TGTGCCAGCAGCTTCACAACAGGGGCAGATACGCAGTATTTT.

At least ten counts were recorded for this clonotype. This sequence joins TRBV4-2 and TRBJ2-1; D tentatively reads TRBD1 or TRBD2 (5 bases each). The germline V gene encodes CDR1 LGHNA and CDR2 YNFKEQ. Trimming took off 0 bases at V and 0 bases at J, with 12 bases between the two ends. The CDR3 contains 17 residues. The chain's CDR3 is CASSQDGAFSSYNEQFF. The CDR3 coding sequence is TGTGCCAGCAGCCAAGACGGGGCCTTTAGCTCCTACAATGAGCAGTTCTTC.

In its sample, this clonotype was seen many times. Here the CDR3 DNA reads TGCAGTGCTAGAGCCTCAGCGGCAGATAACACTGAAGCTTTCTTT. Translating it yields CSARASAADNTEAFF. The chain uses TRBV20-1 and TRBJ1-1, with D unclear. In germline, CDR1 is DFQATT, CDR2 SNEGSKA (reference sequence). V was shortened by 1 base and J by 2 bases, with 14 bases between the two germline ends. The CDR3 totals 15 residues.

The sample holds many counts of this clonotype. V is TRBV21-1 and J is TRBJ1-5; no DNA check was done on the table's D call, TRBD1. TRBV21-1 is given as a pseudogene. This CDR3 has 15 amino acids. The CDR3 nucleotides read TGTGCCAGCAGCAGGGGACAGACTAGCAATCAGCCCCAGCATTTT. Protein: CASSRGQTSNQPQHF.

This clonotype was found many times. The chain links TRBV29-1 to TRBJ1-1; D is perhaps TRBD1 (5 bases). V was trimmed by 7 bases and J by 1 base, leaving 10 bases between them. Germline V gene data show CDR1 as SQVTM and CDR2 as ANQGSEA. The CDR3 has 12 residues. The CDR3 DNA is TGCAGCGGGATCGGACAGAACACTGAAGCTTTCTTT. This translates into CSGIGQNTEAFF.

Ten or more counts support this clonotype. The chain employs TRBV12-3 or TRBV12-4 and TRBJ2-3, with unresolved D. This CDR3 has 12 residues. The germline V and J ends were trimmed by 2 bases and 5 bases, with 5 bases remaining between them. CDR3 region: CASSLNGDTQYF. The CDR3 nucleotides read TGTGCCAGCAGTTTAAACGGAGATACGCAGTATTTT.

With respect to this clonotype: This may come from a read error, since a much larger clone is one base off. The CDR3 protein is CSSELAEAFF. CDR3 coding DNA: TGCAGCTCCGAGCTCGCTGAAGCTTTCTTT. This chain connects TRBV29-1 to TRBJ1-1; D remains ambiguous. From germline, CDR1 is SQVTM and CDR2 ANQGSEA. V lost 8 bases and J lost 6, with 10 bases in between. This CDR3 contains 10 residues.

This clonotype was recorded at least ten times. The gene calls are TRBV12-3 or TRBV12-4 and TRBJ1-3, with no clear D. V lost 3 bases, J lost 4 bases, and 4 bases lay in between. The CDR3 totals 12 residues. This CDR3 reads CASSLGGNTIYF. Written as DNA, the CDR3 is TGTGCCAGCAGTTTGGGCGGAAACACCATATATTTT.